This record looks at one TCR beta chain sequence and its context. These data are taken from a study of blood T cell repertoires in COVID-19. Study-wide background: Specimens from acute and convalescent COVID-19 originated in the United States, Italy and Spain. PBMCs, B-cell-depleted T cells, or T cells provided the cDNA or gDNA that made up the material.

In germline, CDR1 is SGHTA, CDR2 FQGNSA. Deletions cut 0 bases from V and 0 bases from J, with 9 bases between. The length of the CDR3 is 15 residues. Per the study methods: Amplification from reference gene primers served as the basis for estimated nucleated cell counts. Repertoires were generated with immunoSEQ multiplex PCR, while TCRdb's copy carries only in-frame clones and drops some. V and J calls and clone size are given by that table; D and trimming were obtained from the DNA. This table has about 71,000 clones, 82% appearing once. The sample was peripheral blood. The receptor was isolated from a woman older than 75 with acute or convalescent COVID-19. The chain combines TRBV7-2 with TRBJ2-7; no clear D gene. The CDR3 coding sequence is TGTGCCAGCAGCTTAGCCGTCGCGAGCTCCTACGAGCAGTACTTC. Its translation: CASSLAVASSYEQYF.